This T cell receptor beta chain was profiled in a study of blood T cell repertoires in COVID-19. Whole-study context: The United States, Italy and Spain were the sources of the acute and convalescent COVID-19 samples. T cells, B-cell-depleted T cells, or PBMCs supplied cDNA or gDNA.

In the authors' workflow: Quantification of nucleated cells was approximated via reference gene primer amplification. Only in-frame clones appear in the TCRdb table, and some are missing; sequencing was by immunoSEQ multiplex PCR. Clone size and V and J calls were adopted from that table, with D and trimming inferred from the DNA. This sample has some 150,000 clones, with roughly 76% found just once. The germline CDR1 and CDR2 sequences are MGHDK and SYGVNS. With V trimmed by 7 bases and J by 8 bases, 14 bases remained unmatched. This CDR3 region has 15 residues. Sequencing was done on a sample of peripheral blood. This sequence was found in a human donor with acute or convalescent COVID-19. The donor label of this sample is uncertain. V is TRBV25-1 and J is TRBJ2-1; 7 bases are shared with TRBD2. The CDR3 reads CASTPARGGGDEQFF. The CDR3 nucleotides are TGTGCCAGCACCCCGGCGAGGGGCGGGGGAGATGAGCAGTTCTTC.